This T cell receptor beta chain was sequenced during a study of early T cells in non-severe SARS-CoV-2 infection (dated by TCRdb to about 2021). Some background on the complete study: Bulk RNA from unsorted whole blood was used for TCR sequencing, so alpha and beta chains could not be paired.

A case-control design nested within a healthcare worker cohort in London, UK, was used, with weekly nasopharyngeal swab PCR tests and blood sampling performed. Healthcare workers were recruited between 23 and 31 March 2020, during the week of the UK lockdown, and were followed weekly for up to roughly 15 weeks. The receptor library was made with 5' RACE. This sample was sequenced with a NextSeq 500. To correct for sequencing error and PCR bias, the TCR library protocol tagged individual cDNA molecules with unique molecular identifiers. Both TCR alpha and beta chains were sequenced, and tight co-correlation was observed between alpha and beta sequence abundances in each sample. Turning to the authors' computational methods: Decombinator V4 was used to annotate the V gene, J gene and CDR3 of the TCR sequences. TCRs were defined as expanded if a significant change between any two time points was detected under a Poisson model with p below 0.0001. TCR abundances were normalised to the total number of TCRs sequenced in each sample and reported as counts per million. TRAV1-2 paired with TRAJ12, TRAJ20 or TRAJ33 defined MAIT TCRs, while TRAV10 paired with TRAJ18 defined iNKT TCRs. VDJdb, accessed 1 November 2021, was searched for CMV, EBV and SARS-CoV-2 annotated TCRs, excluding TCRs annotated for multiple antigens. TCRdb trimmed the raw reads at Q25, called clones with MiXCR and kept productive beta chains. Rows are unified per CDR3 protein, each entry keeping the most common DNA and genes. TCRdb assigned the V and J calls; the authors' analysis was not used. The sample includes approximately 68,000 distinct CDR3 sequences, with about 9.4% observed a single time. The ten largest clonotypes hold less than 10% of the sample.

Notes on this clonotype: Its antigen is currently not known. Base qualities are not provided; no much larger clone lies one nucleotide away.

Beyond this particular receptor, the publication reports: VDJdb matching was skewed toward anti-spike CD8 responses and likely underestimated virus-specific expansions, missing private and CD4 specificities.

Trimming removed 2 bases from V and 5 bases from J, leaving 16 bases between the germline ends. The CDR3 sequence holds 15 residues, the cysteine and phenylalanine included. The CDR3 DNA has 45 bases and is translated from base 1. As encoded in the germline V gene, CDR1 is SGHTA while CDR2 is FQGNSA. Sequencing was performed on whole blood, taken at baseline. The chain is encoded by TRBV7-2 joined to TRBJ2-7; no D gene is confidently identified. The receptor was isolated from an adult who was a healthcare worker with PCR-confirmed SARS-CoV-2 infection or an uninfected control (not recorded which). The CDR3 amino acid sequence is: CASSLYPESANEQYF. In nucleotide form, the sequence is TGTGCCAGCAGCTTATACCCGGAAAGTGCCAACGAGCAGTACTTC.